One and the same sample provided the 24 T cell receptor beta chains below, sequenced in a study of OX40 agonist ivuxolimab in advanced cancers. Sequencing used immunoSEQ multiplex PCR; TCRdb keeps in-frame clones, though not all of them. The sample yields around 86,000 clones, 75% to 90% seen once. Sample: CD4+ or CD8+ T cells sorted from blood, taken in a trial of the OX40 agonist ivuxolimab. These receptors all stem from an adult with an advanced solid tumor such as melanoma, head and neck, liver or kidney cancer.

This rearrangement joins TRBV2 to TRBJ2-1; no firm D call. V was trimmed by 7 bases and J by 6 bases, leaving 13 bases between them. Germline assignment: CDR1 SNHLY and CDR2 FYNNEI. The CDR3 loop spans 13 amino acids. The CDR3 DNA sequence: TGTGCCAGCAAAAATGATCCCATCAATGAGCAGTTCTTC. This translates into CASKNDPINEQFF.

The CDR3 loop is CAWSVGGHYEQYF. The CDR3 DNA follows: TGTGCCTGGAGTGTAGGGGGACACTACGAGCAGTACTTC. The gene calls are TRBV30 and TRBJ2-7; possibly TRBD1 for D (6 bases). Trimming took off 0 bases at V and 3 bases at J, with 9 bases between the two ends. Germline V gives CDR1 GTSNPN, CDR2 SVGIG (reference sequence). The CDR3 runs 13 residues.

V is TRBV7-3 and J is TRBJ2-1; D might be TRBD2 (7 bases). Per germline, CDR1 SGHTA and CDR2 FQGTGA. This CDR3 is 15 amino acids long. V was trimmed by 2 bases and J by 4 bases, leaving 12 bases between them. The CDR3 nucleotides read TGTGCCAGCAGCTTAGGCGGGGGCCCTTACAATGAGCAGTTCTTC. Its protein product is CASSLGGGPYNEQFF.

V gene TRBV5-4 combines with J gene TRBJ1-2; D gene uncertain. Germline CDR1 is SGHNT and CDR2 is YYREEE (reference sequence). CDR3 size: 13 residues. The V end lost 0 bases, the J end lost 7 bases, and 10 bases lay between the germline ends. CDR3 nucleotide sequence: TGTGCCAGCAGCTTGGAATACGGAGGTGGCTACACCTTC. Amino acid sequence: CASSLEYGGGYTF.

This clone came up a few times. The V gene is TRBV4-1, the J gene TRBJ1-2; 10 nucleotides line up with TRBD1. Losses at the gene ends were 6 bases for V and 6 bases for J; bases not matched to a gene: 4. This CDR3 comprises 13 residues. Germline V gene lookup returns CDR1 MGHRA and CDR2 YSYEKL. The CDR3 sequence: CASSTGTGDGYTF. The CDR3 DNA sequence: TGCGCCAGCAGTACTGGGACAGGGGATGGCTACACCTTC.

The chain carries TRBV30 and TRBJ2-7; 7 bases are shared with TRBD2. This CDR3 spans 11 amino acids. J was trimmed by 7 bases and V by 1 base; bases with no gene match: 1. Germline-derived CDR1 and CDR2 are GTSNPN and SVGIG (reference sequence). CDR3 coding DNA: TGTGCCTGGAGTGGGGGGGGTGAGCAGTACTTC. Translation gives CAWSGGGEQYF.

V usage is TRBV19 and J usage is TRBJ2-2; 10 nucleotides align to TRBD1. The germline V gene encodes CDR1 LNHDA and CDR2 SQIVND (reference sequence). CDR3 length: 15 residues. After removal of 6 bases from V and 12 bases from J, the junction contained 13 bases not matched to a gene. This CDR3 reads CASSLPGQGRGKLFF. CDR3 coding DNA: TGTGCCAGTAGCCTTCCGGGACAGGGGAGGGGGAAGCTGTTTTTT. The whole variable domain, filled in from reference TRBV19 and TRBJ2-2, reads DGGITQSPKYLFRKEGQNVTLSCEQNLNHDAMYWYRQDPGQGLRLIYYSQIVNDFQKGDIAEGYSVSREKKESFPLTVTSAQKNPTAFYLCASSLPGQGRGKLFFGEGSRLTVL.

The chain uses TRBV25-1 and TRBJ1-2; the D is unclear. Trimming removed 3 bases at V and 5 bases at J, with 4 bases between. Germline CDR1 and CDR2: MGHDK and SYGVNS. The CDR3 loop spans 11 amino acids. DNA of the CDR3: TGTGCCAGCAGTGACGGTTATGGCTACACCTTC. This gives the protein CASSDGYGYTF.

The CDR3 nucleotides are TGTGCCAGCAGTGAAGCCTGGAGCACAGATACGCAGTATTTT. As protein: CASSEAWSTDTQYF. The chain is built from TRBV6-1 and TRBJ2-3; D is unclear. V gave up 0 bases and J gave up 0 bases, with 4 bases separating them. This CDR3 region has 14 residues. CDR1 and CDR2 (germline): MNHNS, SASEGT.

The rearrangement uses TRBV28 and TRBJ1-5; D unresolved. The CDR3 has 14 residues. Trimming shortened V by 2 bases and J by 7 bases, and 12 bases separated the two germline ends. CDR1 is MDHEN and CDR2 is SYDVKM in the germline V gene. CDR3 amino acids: CASSLVKAPQPQHF. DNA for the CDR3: TGTGCCAGCAGTTTAGTCAAGGCCCCGCAGCCCCAGCATTTT.

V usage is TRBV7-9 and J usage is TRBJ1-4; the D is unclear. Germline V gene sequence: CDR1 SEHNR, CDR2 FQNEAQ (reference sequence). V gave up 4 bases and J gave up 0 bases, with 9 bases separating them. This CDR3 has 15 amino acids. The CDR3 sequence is CASSSFGATNEKLFF. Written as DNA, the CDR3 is TGTGCCAGCAGCTCGTTCGGGGCAACTAATGAAAAACTGTTTTTT. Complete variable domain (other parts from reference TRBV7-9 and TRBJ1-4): DTGVSQNPRHKITKRGQNVTFRCDPISEHNRLYWYRQTLGQGPEFLTYFQNEAQLEKSRLLSDRFSAERPKGSFSTLEIQRTEQGDSAMYLCASSSFGATNEKLFFGSGTQLSVL.

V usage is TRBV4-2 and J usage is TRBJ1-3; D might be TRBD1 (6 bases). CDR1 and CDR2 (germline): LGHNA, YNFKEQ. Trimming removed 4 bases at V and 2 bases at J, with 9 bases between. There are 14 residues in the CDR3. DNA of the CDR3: TGTGCCAGCAGCCCGGGGGACACTGGAAACACCATATATTTT. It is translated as CASSPGDTGNTIYF.

The CDR3, as DNA: TGTGCCAGGGGGGTTGGACAGGGGAGGCTCGCGGAGCTACAGTACGTC. Amino acids: CARGVGQGRLAELQYV. This rearrangement joins TRBV21-1 to TRBJ2-7; TRBD1, the table's D call, lacks a check against the DNA. TRBV21-1 constitutes a pseudogene. This CDR3 has 16 amino acids.

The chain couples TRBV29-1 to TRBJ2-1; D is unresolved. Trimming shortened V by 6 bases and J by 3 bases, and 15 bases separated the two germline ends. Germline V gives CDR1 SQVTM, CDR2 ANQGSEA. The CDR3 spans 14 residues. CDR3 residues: CSVGGRPSYNEQFF. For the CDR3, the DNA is TGCAGCGTGGGTGGTCGACCGAGCTACAATGAGCAGTTCTTC.

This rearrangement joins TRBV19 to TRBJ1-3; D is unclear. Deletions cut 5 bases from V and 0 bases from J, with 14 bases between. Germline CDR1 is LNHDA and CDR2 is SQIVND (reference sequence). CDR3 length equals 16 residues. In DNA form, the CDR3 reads TGTGCCAGTAGTTCCGGGCCGGGTAACTCTGGAAACACCATATATTTT. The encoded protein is CASSSGPGNSGNTIYF.

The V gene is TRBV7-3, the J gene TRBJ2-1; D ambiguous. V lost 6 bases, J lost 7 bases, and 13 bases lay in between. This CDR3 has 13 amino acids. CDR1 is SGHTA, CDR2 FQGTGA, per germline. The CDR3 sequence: CASSQGRLNEQFF. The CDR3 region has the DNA TGTGCCAGCAGTCAAGGACGGCTAAATGAGCAGTTCTTC.

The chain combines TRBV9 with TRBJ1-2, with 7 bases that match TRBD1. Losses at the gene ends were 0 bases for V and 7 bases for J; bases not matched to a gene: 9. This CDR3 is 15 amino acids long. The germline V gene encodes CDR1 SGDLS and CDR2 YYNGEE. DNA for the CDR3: TGTGCCAGCAGCGTAGAGTCCCAGGGGGGAAGTGGCTACACCTTC. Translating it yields CASSVESQGGSGYTF.

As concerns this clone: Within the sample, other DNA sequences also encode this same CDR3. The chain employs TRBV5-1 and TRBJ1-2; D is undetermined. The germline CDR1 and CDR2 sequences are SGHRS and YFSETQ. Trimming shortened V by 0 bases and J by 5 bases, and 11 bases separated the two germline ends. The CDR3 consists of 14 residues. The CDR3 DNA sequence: TGCGCCAGCAGCTTGGGCCAGGCTGAGTATGGCTACACCTTC. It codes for CASSLGQAEYGYTF. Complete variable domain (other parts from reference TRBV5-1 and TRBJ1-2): KAGVTQTPRYLIKTRGQQVTLSCSPISGHRSVSWYQQTPGQGLQFLFEYFSETQRNKGNFPGRFSGRQFSNSRSEMNVSTLELGDSALYLCASSLGQAEYGYTFGSGTRLTVV.

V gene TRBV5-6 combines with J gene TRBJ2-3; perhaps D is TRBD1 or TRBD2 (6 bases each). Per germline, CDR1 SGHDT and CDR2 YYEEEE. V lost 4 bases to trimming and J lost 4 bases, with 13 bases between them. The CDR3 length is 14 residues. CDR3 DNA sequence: TGTGCCAGCAGCCTGAGGGGGGCCCCAGATACGCAGTATTTT. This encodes CASSLRGAPDTQYF.

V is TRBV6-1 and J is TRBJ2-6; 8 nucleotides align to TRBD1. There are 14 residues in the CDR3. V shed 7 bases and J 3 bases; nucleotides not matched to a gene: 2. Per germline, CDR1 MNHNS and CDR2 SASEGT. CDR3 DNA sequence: TGTGCCAGCACAGGGGGCGGTGGGGCCAACGTCCTGACTTTC. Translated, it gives CASTGGGGANVLTF.

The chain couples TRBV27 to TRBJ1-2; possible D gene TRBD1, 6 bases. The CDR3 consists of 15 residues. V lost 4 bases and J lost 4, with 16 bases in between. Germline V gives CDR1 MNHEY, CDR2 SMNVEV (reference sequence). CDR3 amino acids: CASSSLSGGFYGYTF. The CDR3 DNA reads TGTGCCAGCAGTTCTCTTTCCGGGGGCTTCTATGGCTACACCTTC.

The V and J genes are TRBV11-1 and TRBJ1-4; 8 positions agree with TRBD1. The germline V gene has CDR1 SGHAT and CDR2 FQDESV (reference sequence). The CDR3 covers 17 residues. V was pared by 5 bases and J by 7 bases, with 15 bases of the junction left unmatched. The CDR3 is CASSPGTGSFAGEKLFF. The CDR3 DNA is TGTGCCAGCAGCCCCGGGACAGGAAGTTTTGCCGGTGAAAAACTGTTTTTT. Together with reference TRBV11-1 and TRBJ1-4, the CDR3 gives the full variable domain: EAEVAQSPRYKITEKSQAVAFWCDPISGHATLYWYRQILGQGPELLVQFQDESVVDDSQLPKDRFSAERLKGVDSTLKIQPAELGDSAMYLCASSPGTGSFAGEKLFFGSGTQLSVL.

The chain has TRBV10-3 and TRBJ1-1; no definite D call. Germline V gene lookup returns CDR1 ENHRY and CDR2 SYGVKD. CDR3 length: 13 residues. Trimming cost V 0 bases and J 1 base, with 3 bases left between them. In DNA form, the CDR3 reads TGTGCCATCAGTGAGTCAGGGAACACTGAAGCTTTCTTT. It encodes CAISESGNTEAFF.

CDR3 protein: CASMLGAAYEQYF. The CDR3 DNA sequence: TGTGCCAGCATGCTGGGGGCGGCCTACGAGCAGTACTTC. The V call is TRBV5-6, the J call TRBJ2-7; the D gene is possibly TRBD1 (6 bases). Germline V CDR1 and CDR2: SGHDT, YYEEEE. CDR3 length: 13 residues. V was pared by 6 bases and J by 2 bases, with 12 bases between. Complete variable domain (other parts from reference TRBV5-6 and TRBJ2-7): DAGVTQSPTHLIKTRGQQVTLRCSPKSGHDTVSWYQQALGQGPQFIFQYYEEEERQRGNFPDRFSGHQFPNYSSELNVNALLLGDSALYLCASMLGAAYEQYFGPGTRLTVT.